This TCR beta chain stems from a study of T cells in Graves' hyperthyroidism and ophthalmopathy. The CDR3 regions of TCR beta were amplified from RNA transcripts. An initial round of RT-PCR targeting the TCR CDR3 relied on the HTBI primer set. TCRdb analysed the multiplex PCR reads with MiXCR anew, one entry per CDR3 protein. The repertoire includes about half a million distinct CDR3 sequences, 15% to 20% of them detected once, and 47% sits in the top ten. The study excluded patients with uncontrolled infection, other autoimmune disease, pregnancy or lactation. Orbital computed tomography, thyroid ultrasound, serum thyroxine and TRAb, and clinical symptoms together informed the diagnoses. Whole-study findings and limits: Most thyroid clonotypes expanded above 0.001 appeared in blood too. The model made its ophthalmopathy prediction, and onset followed a median about 5.9 months later.

Comment on this clonotype: The antigen is undetermined. In this CDR3 the conserved last residue, phenylalanine or tryptophan, is missing, so a read error is likely.

The sequencing input was blood. The TCR was taken from a middle-aged man with Graves' ophthalmopathy.

Here the CDR3 DNA reads TGTGCCATCCGTCCGGGACAGGGACCTTTGCATCAGCCCCAGCATTCT. Protein: CAIRPGQGPLHQPQHS. The V call is TRBV27, the J call TRBJ1-5, with 9 bases lining up with TRBD1. Germline V gene lookup returns CDR1 MNHEY and CDR2 SMNVEV (reference sequence). This CDR3 comprises 16 residues. The ends lost 10 bases at V and 5 bases at J; junction bases unmatched: 15.